Each of the 26 T cell receptor beta chains below was sequenced from the same sample in a study of tumor and adjacent non-tumor tissue in lung cancer. Three rounds of nested PCR, following a modified ARM-PCR protocol, produced the TCRbeta library. A single record per CDR3 protein comes from TCRdb applying MiXCR to the multiplex PCR reads. The data hold 81,000 or so distinct CDR3 sequences, with 65% to 90% observed a single time. RNA was extracted from bulk tissue without any cell sorting. Sequencing used lung tumor tissue. The receptors stem from a woman aged 50 to 60 with non-small cell lung cancer.

Note on this clonotype: One end of the junction varies from germline; a read error may be responsible. The rearrangement uses TRBV6-5 and TRBJ2-2, with D tentatively TRBD1 or TRBD2 (5 bases each). CDR1 is MNHEY, CDR2 SVGAGI, per germline. CDR3 size: 13 residues. CDR3 in amino acids: CASRPRGHGKLFF. CDR3 sequence (DNA): TGTGCCAGCAGGCCTAGGGGTCACGGGAAGCTGTTTTTT.

Only a few counts were recorded for this clonotype. V gene TRBV11-2 combines with J gene TRBJ2-5; a weak D match, TRBD2 (5 bases). CDR3 size: 17 residues. V was clipped by 1 base and J by 4 bases, with 19 bases between them. The germline CDR1 and CDR2 sequences are SGHAT and FQNNGV. CDR3 sequence reads: CASSLVVVGASGETQYF. The CDR3, as DNA: TGTGCCAGCAGCTTAGTGGTAGTGGGAGCCTCTGGAGAGACCCAGTACTTC.

In the case of this clonotype: One end of the junction varies from germline; a read error may be responsible. The rearrangement uses TRBV6-2 or TRBV6-3 and TRBJ2-2; the match to TRBD2 covers 8 bases. The germline V gene has CDR1 MNHEY and CDR2 SVGEGT. This CDR3 region has 18 residues. CDR3 nucleotide sequence: TGTGTCAGCAGTTACTCCTCCCAGGGACTAGTTAGCACCGGAGAGCTGTTTTTT. Its protein product is CVSSYSSQGLVSTGELFF.

On this clonotype: A junction boundary mismatches the germline segment, possibly from a read error. This chain links TRBV11-2 with TRBJ2-1, with 10 bases matching TRBD2. This CDR3 has 16 residues. Germline V gene data show CDR1 as SGHAT and CDR2 as FQNNGV. The CDR3, as DNA: TGTGCCAGCAGTCTAATGACCTGGACTAGCGGACCAGAGCGGTTCTTC. It yields the protein CASSLMTWTSGPERFF.

A word on this clonotype: Mismatch with germline at one junction end may stem from a read error. The chain links TRBV11-2 to TRBJ2-5; D unclear. This CDR3 contains 12 residues. Germline V gene data show CDR1 as SGHAT and CDR2 as FQNNGV. DNA of the CDR3: TGTGCCAGCAGTCTTACAGAGGAGACCAAGTACTTC. Amino acid sequence: CASSLTEETKYF.

With regard to this clonotype: A much larger clone differs from this one at a single base, so this may be a read error. The chain uses TRBV7-9 and TRBJ2-7; TRBD1 matches 7 bases. Germline V gene lookup returns CDR1 SEHNR and CDR2 FQNEAQ (reference sequence). The CDR3 loop spans 12 amino acids. CDR3 amino acids: CVSTLTGDEQYF. The DNA for the CDR3 is TGTGTCAGCACCCTTACAGGGGACGAGCAGTACTTC.

Of note for this clonotype: The CDR3 does not end in the conserved phenylalanine or tryptophan, so this is likely a read error. The chain carries TRBV20-1 and TRBJ2-3; 8 positions agree with TRBD2. The CDR3 is made up of 14 amino acids. Germline assignment: CDR1 DFQATT and CDR2 SNEGSKA (reference sequence). Here the CDR3 reads CTVSESGSAGTQYL. CDR3 nucleotides: TGCACTGTTAGTGAAAGCGGGAGCGCAGGTACGCAGTATTTA.

This chain uses TRBV28 with TRBJ2-4; D remains ambiguous. Germline CDR1 reads MDHEN; CDR2 reads SYDVKM. Trimming left V 6 bases short and J 8 bases short, with 17 bases between. The CDR3 loop spans 14 amino acids. DNA of the CDR3: TGTGCCAGCAGCCCCCTCTCAGGTTTAGACATTCAGTACTTC. This gives the protein CASSPLSGLDIQYF. The full variable domain, in which reference TRBV28 and TRBJ2-4 provide the parts outside the CDR3, is DVKVTQSSRYLVKRTGEKVFLECVQDMDHENMFWYRQDPGLGLRLIYFSYDVKMKEKGDIPEGYSVSREKKERFSLILESASTNQTSMYLCASSPLSGLDIQYFGAGTRLSVL.

About this clonotype itself: At one end, the junction sequence differs from germline, possibly due to a read error. V usage is TRBV6-1 and J usage is TRBJ1-6; 7 bases are a match to TRBD1. CDR3 size: 15 residues. The germline V gene encodes CDR1 MNHNS and CDR2 SASEGT. CDR3 amino acids: CASSEQGVNNSPHQF. The CDR3 DNA reads as TGTGCCAGCAGTGAACAGGGGGTGAATAATTCACCCCACCAATTT.

The count of this clonotype is one. Sequence at one end of the junction differs from germline and may be a read error. This chain joins TRBV20-1 and TRBJ2-7; maybe TRBD1 (5 bases). The germline gives CDR1 DFQATT, CDR2 SNEGSKA (reference sequence). The CDR3 covers 14 residues. CDR3 sequence (DNA): TGCAGTGCGGCGCCTAGGGGAACCCCCTACGAGCTGTACTTC. Its protein is CSAAPRGTPYELYF.

Notes on this clonotype: At one of its ends the junction is not consistent with the germline gene, which may arise from a read error. The genes are TRBV20-1 and TRBJ2-1; 8 bases are a match to TRBD1. The germline CDR1 and CDR2 sequences are DFQATT and SNEGSKA (reference sequence). The CDR3 has 15 amino acids. The CDR3 region is CNAIIRDRGYNEQFF. DNA of the CDR3: TGCAATGCTATAATTAGAGACAGGGGCTACAATGAGCAATTCTTC.

V is TRBV28 and J is TRBJ2-1; the D gene is possibly TRBD2 (7 bases). V lost 3 bases and J 6 bases, leaving 15 bases between the germline ends. The CDR3 totals 15 residues. The germline V gene has CDR1 MDHEN and CDR2 SYDVKM. CDR3 sequence (DNA): TGTGCCAGCAGTTTGGGAGGGGGGGGGATCAATGAGCAGTTCTTC. Translating it yields CASSLGGGGINEQFF.

In the case of this clonotype: Germline is not matched at one junction end, which may reflect a read error. This chain connects TRBV11-2 to TRBJ2-1; a possible D gene is TRBD1 (6 bases). The CDR3 runs 15 residues. Germline CDR1 reads SGHAT; CDR2 reads FQNNGV. This CDR3 is CASNLGSGHYNEQFF. CDR3 nucleotides: TGTGCCAGCAACTTAGGATCGGGACATTACAATGAGCAGTTCTTC. The complete variable domain, with remaining parts taken from reference TRBV11-2 and TRBJ2-1, reads EAGVAQSPRYKIIEKRQSVAFWCNPISGHATLYWYQQILGQGPKLLIQFQNNGVVDDSQLPKDRFSAERLKGVDSTLKIQPAKLEDSAVYLCASNLGSGHYNEQFFGPGTRLTVL.

The chain recombines TRBV29-1 with TRBJ2-1; TRBD1 is a possible D gene (6 bases). The CDR3 totals 15 residues. From germline, CDR1 is SQVTM and CDR2 ANQGSEA. Trimming stripped 1 base from V and 8 bases from J, with 18 bases between. The DNA of the CDR3 is TGCAGCGTTGAAGCATTCCTAGGGGGAGTGGATGAGCAGTTCTTC. This encodes CSVEAFLGGVDEQFF.

With respect to this clonotype: A read error may account for a junction end that differs from germline. The J gene is TRBJ2-2, the V gene TRBV20-1, with D perhaps being TRBD1 or TRBD2 (5 bases each). CDR1 is DFQATT, CDR2 SNEGSKA, per germline (reference sequence). This CDR3 comprises 15 residues. In DNA, the CDR3 is TGCAGTGGTAGAGAAAATGGGGGAAACCCCGGGGAGCTGTTTTTT. Translating gives CSGRENGGNPGELFF.

Comment on this clonotype: The junction differs from germline at one of its ends, possibly a read error. V usage is TRBV20-1 and J usage is TRBJ2-7, with D unresolved. CDR1 and CDR2 from the germline V gene are DFQATT and SNEGSKA (reference sequence). The CDR3 covers 13 residues. For the CDR3, the DNA is TGCGGTGCTAAACGAGACTCCCTTTTTGAGCTGTACTTC. Its protein product is CGAKRDSLFELYF.

In its sample, this clonotype was seen many times. The V gene is TRBV5-1, the J gene TRBJ2-5; D perhaps matches TRBD2 (7 bases). The germline V gene has CDR1 SGHRS and CDR2 YFSETQ. V was trimmed by 1 base and J by 3 bases, leaving 16 bases between them. The CDR3 sequence is 16 residues long. CDR3 region: CASSLNGGGQKETQYF. The CDR3 DNA is TGCGCCAGCAGCTTGAATGGCGGGGGCCAGAAAGAGACCCAGTACTTC.

Regarding this clonotype: The junction shows a germline mismatch at one end, possibly a read error. The chain joins TRBV20-1 to TRBJ1-6; tentatively, D is TRBD1 (6 bases). CDR1 and CDR2 (germline): DFQATT, SNEGSKA (reference sequence). The CDR3 sequence is 15 residues long. CDR3 residues: CSASFDRDIYSFLLF. CDR3 nucleotides: TGCAGTGCTAGTTTTGACCGGGACATCTATTCATTCCTCCTCTTT.

This chain uses TRBV4-1 with TRBJ2-6; D ambiguous. This CDR3 is 16 amino acids long. Per germline, CDR1 MGHRA and CDR2 YSYEKL. V gave up 0 bases and J gave up 1 base, with 7 bases separating them. The CDR3 is CASSQDFVSGANVLTF. CDR3 nucleotides: TGCGCCAGCAGCCAAGATTTCGTTTCTGGGGCCAACGTCCTGACTTTC.

This clonotype was counted ten times or more. The genes are TRBV5-5 and TRBJ2-1; D tentatively reads TRBD1 or TRBD2 (5 bases each). CDR3 length equals 17 residues. Germline V lookup: CDR1 SGHKS, CDR2 YYEKEE (reference sequence). Between the trimmed V and J ends, which lost 2 bases and 7 bases, there was a span of 22 bases. The CDR3 reads CASSLQLGRAVINEQFF. DNA of the CDR3: TGTGCCAGCAGCTTACAGCTGGGACGGGCCGTTATTAATGAGCAGTTCTTC. The variable domain in full, with the rest retrieved from reference TRBV5-5 and TRBJ2-1, is DAGVTQSPTHLIKTRGQQVTLRCSPISGHKSVSWYQQVLGQGPQFIFQYYEKEERGRGNFPDRFSARQFPNYSSELNVNALLLGDSALYLCASSLQLGRAVINEQFFGPGTRLTVL.

This clonotype was seen ten or more times. The chain is built from TRBV6-1 and TRBJ2-7, with TRBD2 matching over 8 bases. The CDR3 is 18 amino acids. Trimming removed 0 bases from V and 3 bases from J; junction bases left unmatched: 13. The V gene's germline CDR1 is MNHNS and CDR2 SASEGT. The CDR3 sequence is CASSEALRGGGWGYEQYF. CDR3 sequence (DNA): TGTGCCAGCAGTGAAGCGTTAAGGGGCGGGGGGTGGGGCTACGAGCAGTACTTC.

For the CDR3, the DNA is TGTGCCAGCAGATCCCCCGGGACAAACAACGAGCAGTACTTC. Translated: CASRSPGTNNEQYF. The chain has TRBV6-6 and TRBJ2-7; the D gene is possibly TRBD1 (6 bases). The CDR3 has 14 amino acids. V was clipped by 6 bases and J by 5 bases, with 17 bases between them. Per the germline V gene, CDR1 is MNHNY and CDR2 is SVGAGI (reference sequence).

The chain is built from TRBV6-6 and TRBJ2-1; perhaps D is TRBD1 or TRBD2 (6 bases each). V dropped 6 bases and J dropped 11 bases, with 17 bases sitting between them. From germline, CDR1 is MNHNY and CDR2 SVGAGI (reference sequence). The CDR3 is 13 residues long. The chain's CDR3 is CASSPSLGGKQFF. The CDR3 region has the DNA TGTGCCAGCAGCCCCTCCTTGGGGGGCAAGCAGTTCTTC.

Comment on this clonotype: Sequence at one end of the junction differs from germline and may be a read error. The gene calls are TRBV20-1 and TRBJ2-7; D is perhaps TRBD1 (7 bases). The germline V gene encodes CDR1 DFQATT and CDR2 SNEGSKA (reference sequence). This CDR3 has 14 residues. The CDR3 DNA sequence: TGCATTGCTGAGCCCGGGACAGCGGGCTACGAGCAGTACTTC. This sequence encodes CIAEPGTAGYEQYF.

This clonotype has a single count. A read error may account for a junction end that differs from germline. The J gene is TRBJ2-6, the V gene TRBV6-5; possibly TRBD2 for D (7 bases). Germline V gene data show CDR1 as MNHEY and CDR2 as SVGAGI. CDR3 length: 18 residues. The CDR3: CTSRRGGDYLSGANVLTF. The CDR3 DNA follows: TGTACCAGCAGGAGGGGGGGGGACTACCTCTCTGGAGCCAACGTCCTGACTTTC.

The V gene is TRBV4-1, the J gene TRBJ1-5, with TRBD1 identical over 9 bases. Germline assignment: CDR1 MGHRA and CDR2 YSYEKL. Trimming cost V 5 bases and J 2 bases; bases outside gene matches: 7. CDR3 length: 16 amino acids. The CDR3: CASSTRQGDGNQPQHF. CDR3 DNA: TGCGCCAGCAGCACCCGACAGGGGGATGGCAATCAGCCCCAGCATTTT.